These 7 T cell receptor beta chains were sequenced from one sample in a study of T-cell memory formation after mild COVID-19. TCRdb ran MiXCR on the 5' RACE reads and lists one entry per CDR3 protein. The repertoire has a few hundred thousand distinct CDR3 sequences, about 16% of them found once; the top ten carry 20% to 25%. Sequencing used PBMCs or a T cell subset sorted from them (not recorded which). Source of these receptors: a man younger than 35 who had mild COVID-19 (a few samples of this study predate the infection). Cell type and time point are not known.

This sequence joins TRBV9 and TRBJ2-3, with 7 positions matching TRBD1. Looked up from germline, CDR1 is SGDLS and CDR2 is YYNGEE. This CDR3 is 16 amino acids long. With 4 bases clipped from V and 5 bases from J, the junction kept 13 bases outside the gene matches. The CDR3 region has the DNA TGTGCCAGCAGCCCCATAACGACGACAGGGTTAGATACGCAGTATTTT. Translating it yields CASSPITTTGLDTQYF.

The V and J genes are TRBV7-9 and TRBJ2-3, with D hard to call. The CDR3 runs 14 residues. The germline V gene encodes CDR1 SEHNR and CDR2 FQNEAQ (reference sequence). Trimming left V 4 bases short and J 10 bases short, with 18 bases between. The CDR3 here is CASSSSYHGYSQYF. CDR3 DNA sequence: TGTGCCAGCAGCTCCTCCTACCATGGCTACTCGCAGTATTTT.

The V call is TRBV15, the J call TRBJ2-1, with 14 positions matching TRBD2. The V segment lost 0 bases and the J segment 5 bases; nucleotides outside the gene matches: 3. CDR3 length equals 17 residues. CDR1 LNHNV and CDR2 YYDKDF come from the germline V gene (reference sequence). The CDR3 spells CATSREGLAGGDNEQFF. The CDR3 nucleotides read TGTGCCACCAGCAGAGAAGGACTAGCGGGGGGCGACAATGAGCAGTTCTTC. The variable domain in full, with the rest retrieved from reference TRBV15 and TRBJ2-1, is DAMVIQNPRYQVTQFGKPVTLSCSQTLNHNVMYWYQQKSSQAPKLLFHYYDKDFNNEADTPDNFQSRRPNTSFCFLDIRSPGLGDTAMYLCATSREGLAGGDNEQFFGPGTRLTVL.

The V call is TRBV7-9, the J call TRBJ2-3; weak D call: TRBD2 (5 bases). The germline gives CDR1 SEHNR, CDR2 FQNEAQ (reference sequence). The CDR3 contains 14 residues. V gave up 5 bases and J gave up 6 bases, with 15 bases separating them. In DNA, the CDR3 is TGTGCCAGCAGCGGGAGCTTTGGGCAGGATACGCAGTATTTT. Translation: CASSGSFGQDTQYF.

This clonotype was seen more than once but under ten times. V and J are TRBV11-2 and TRBJ2-1; 8 bases line up with TRBD1. This CDR3 is 15 amino acids long. Germline V gives CDR1 SGHAT, CDR2 FQNNGV. Losses at the gene ends were 3 bases for V and 7 bases for J; bases not matched to a gene: 8. The CDR3 spells CASSFPSGGLNEQFF. CDR3 coding DNA: TGTGCCAGCAGCTTCCCGTCAGGGGGCTTGAATGAGCAGTTCTTC.

This sequence joins TRBV7-9 and TRBJ1-2; 7 nucleotides line up with TRBD1. From germline, CDR1 is SEHNR and CDR2 FQNEAQ (reference sequence). The junction had 4 bases not matched to a gene; V was cut back by 4 bases and J by 5 bases. The CDR3 is 13 amino acids. The CDR3 region is CASSSTTGYGYTF. The CDR3 coding sequence is TGTGCCAGCAGCTCAACGACAGGGTATGGCTACACCTTC. The full variable domain, its missing parts supplied by reference TRBV7-9 and TRBJ1-2, is DTGVSQNPRHKITKRGQNVTFRCDPISEHNRLYWYRQTLGQGPEFLTYFQNEAQLEKSRLLSDRFSAERPKGSFSTLEIQRTEQGDSAMYLCASSSTTGYGYTFGSGTRLTVV.

This clonotype was recorded a few times. V usage is TRBV7-8 and J usage is TRBJ1-6; D uncertain. This CDR3 contains 15 residues. V lost 2 bases to trimming and J lost 9 bases, with 14 bases between them. CDR1 SGHVS and CDR2 FQNEAQ come from the germline V gene. DNA for the CDR3: TGTGCCAGCAGCTTATCAGGCGGCACCACTTCACCCCTCCACTTT. Its translation: CASSLSGGTTSPLHF.